The clone carrying this TCR beta chain has a single count. The sample is drawn from a study of Tregs in tolerant kidney transplant recipients. The protocol was immunoSEQ multiplex PCR, while the TCRdb copy is restricted to in-frame clones and leaves out a portion. The data hold 100,000 to 120,000 clones, with 90% observed a single time. CDR1 ENHRY and CDR2 SYGVKD come from the germline V gene. This CDR3 is built from 16 residues. V lost 0 bases and J 0 bases, leaving 12 bases between the germline ends. This material consisted of CD4+ T cells from blood, taken before the transplant. This receptor was identified in a human donor who received a combined kidney and bone marrow transplant. This chain uses TRBV10-3 with TRBJ2-7; perhaps TRBD2 as D (7 bases). As DNA, the CDR3 is TGTGCCATCAGTGAGTCGAGGGGGGGGCGCTCCTACGAGCAGTACTTC. Protein sequence: CAISESRGGRSYEQYF.